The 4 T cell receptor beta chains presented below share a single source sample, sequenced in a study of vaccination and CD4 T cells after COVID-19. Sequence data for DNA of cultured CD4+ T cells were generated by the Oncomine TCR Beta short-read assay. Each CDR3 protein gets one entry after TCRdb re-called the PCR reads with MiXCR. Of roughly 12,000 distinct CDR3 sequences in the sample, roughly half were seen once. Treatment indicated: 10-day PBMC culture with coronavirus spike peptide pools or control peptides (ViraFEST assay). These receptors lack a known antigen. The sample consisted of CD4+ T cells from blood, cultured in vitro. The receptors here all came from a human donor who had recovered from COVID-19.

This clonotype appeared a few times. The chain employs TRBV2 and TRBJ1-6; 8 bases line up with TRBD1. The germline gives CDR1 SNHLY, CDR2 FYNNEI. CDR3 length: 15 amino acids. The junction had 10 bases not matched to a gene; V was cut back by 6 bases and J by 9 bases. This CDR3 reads CASRGNQGASSPLHF. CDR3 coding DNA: TGTGCCAGCAGGGGAAACCAGGGGGCTAGTTCACCCCTCCACTTT.

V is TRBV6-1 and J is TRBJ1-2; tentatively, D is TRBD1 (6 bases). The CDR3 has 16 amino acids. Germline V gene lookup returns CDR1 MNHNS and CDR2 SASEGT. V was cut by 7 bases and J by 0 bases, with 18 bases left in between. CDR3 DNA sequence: TGTGCCAGCACTCTGGGGGGGGCCGGGTCTAACTATGGCTACACCTTC. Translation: CASTLGGAGSNYGYTF.

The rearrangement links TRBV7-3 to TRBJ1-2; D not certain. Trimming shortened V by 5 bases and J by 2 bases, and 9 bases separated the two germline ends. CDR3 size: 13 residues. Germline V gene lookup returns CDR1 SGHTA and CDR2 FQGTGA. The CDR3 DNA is TGTGCCAGCAGCCAAGACGGGAACTATGGCTACACCTTC. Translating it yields CASSQDGNYGYTF.

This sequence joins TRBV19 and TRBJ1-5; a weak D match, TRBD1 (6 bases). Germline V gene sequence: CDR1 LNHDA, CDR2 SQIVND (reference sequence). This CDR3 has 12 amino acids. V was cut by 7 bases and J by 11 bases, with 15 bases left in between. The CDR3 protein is CASIGDTEAQHF. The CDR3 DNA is TGTGCCAGTATTGGGGACACTGAAGCCCAGCATTTT.